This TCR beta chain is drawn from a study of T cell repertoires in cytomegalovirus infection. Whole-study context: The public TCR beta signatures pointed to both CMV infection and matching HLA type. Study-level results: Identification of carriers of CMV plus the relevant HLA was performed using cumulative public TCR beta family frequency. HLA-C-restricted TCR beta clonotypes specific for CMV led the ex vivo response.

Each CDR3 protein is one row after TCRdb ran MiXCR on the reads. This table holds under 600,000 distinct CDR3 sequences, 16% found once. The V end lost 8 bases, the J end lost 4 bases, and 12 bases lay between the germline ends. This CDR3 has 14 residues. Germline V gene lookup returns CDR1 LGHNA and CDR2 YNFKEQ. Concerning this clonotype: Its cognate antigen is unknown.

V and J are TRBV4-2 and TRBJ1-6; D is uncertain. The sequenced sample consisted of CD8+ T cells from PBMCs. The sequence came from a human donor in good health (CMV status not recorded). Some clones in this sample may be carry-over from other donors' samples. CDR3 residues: CASSPEKYNSPLHF. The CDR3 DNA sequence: TGTGCCAGCTCCCCTGAGAAATATAATTCACCCCTCCACTTT.